The entry below gives a single T cell receptor beta chain sequence along with its context. Using immunoSEQ multiplex PCR, the repertoire was profiled, and TCRdb retains in-frame clones only, with some absent. The sample lists roughly 150,000 clones; around 90% were seen once. These data come from a study of blood T cell repertoires in COVID-19. CDR1 and CDR2 from the germline V gene are MNHEY and SVGAGI. Trimming took 7 bases from V and 7 from J; bases not matched to a gene: 11. The length of the CDR3 is 14 residues. The receptor's source is a man aged 55 to 70 with acute or convalescent COVID-19. The specimen was peripheral blood. The chain combines TRBV6-5 with TRBJ2-7; TRBD1 matches 9 bases. CDR3 coding DNA: TGTGCCAGCATTACAACCGGGACAGGGAAAGAGCAGTACTTC. Protein sequence: CASITTGTGKEQYF.